This record looks at one T cell receptor (beta chain) sequence and its context. The repertoire was sequenced with immunoSEQ multiplex PCR; TCRdb's copy has only in-frame clones and lacks some. The top ten clones hold around 8% of a sample with a few hundred thousand clones, around four fifths of them seen once. The sample comes from a study of blood T cell repertoires in COVID-19. Germline loops: CDR1 MNHEY, CDR2 SMNVEV (reference sequence). The CDR3 runs to 17 residues. V lost 6 bases, J lost 4 bases, and 9 bases stayed unmatched. V usage is TRBV27 and J usage is TRBJ2-3, with 14 bases lining up with TRBD2. The receptor's source is a woman aged 80 or older with COVID-19, enrolled during active disease. The sample consisted of peripheral blood. CDR3 protein: CASRRPGLAGDADTQYF. In DNA form, the CDR3 reads TGTGCCAGCAGAAGACCGGGACTAGCGGGAGACGCAGATACGCAGTATTTT.